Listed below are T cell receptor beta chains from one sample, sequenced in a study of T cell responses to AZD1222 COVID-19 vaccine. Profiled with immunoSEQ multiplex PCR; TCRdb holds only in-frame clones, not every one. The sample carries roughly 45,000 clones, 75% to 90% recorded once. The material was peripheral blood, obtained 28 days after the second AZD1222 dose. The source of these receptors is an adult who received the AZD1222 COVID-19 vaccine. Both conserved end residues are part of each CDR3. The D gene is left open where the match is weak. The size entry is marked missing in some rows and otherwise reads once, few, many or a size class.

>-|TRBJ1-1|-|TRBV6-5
TGTGCCAGCAGCCGGGTAGGGGTTGAAGCTTTCTTT
CASSRVGVEAFF
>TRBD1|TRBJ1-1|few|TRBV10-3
TGTGCCATCAGTACACCACCGGGACAGGGGCCTGAGGCTGAAGCTTTCTTT
CAISTPPGQGPEAEAFF
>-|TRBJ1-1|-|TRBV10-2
TGCGCCAGCAGTGAGACAGTCTCGAACACTGAAGCTTTCTTT
CASSETVSNTEAFF
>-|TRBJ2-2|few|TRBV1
TGCACCAGCAGCCAAGTTGATTATAGGGCCGCGAACACCGGGGAGCTGTTTTTT
CTSSQVDYRAANTGELFF
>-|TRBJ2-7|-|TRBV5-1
TGCGCCAGCAGCCCGGGACACGTCGCGGTTTACGAGCAGTACTTC
CASSPGHVAVYEQYF
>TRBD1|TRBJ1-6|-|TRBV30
TGTGCCTGGAGTGTACCAGGGGGCTCCTATAATTCACCCCTCCACTTT
CAWSVPGGSYNSPLHF
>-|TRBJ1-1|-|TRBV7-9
TGTGCCAGCAGCTTCTACAGGGTGGACAACACTGAAGCTTTCTTT
CASSFYRVDNTEAFF
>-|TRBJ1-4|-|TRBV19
TGTGCCAGTATGTACGGGGCTGCAACTAATGAAAAACTGTTTTTT
CASMYGAATNEKLFF
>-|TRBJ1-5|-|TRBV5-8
TGTGCCAGCAGCTTGTCAGGGGCACTCAATCAGCCCCAGCATTTT
CASSLSGALNQPQHF
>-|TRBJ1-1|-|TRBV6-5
TGTGCCAGCAGTTACTCTTGGGGGCTGGACACTGAAGCTTTCTTT
CASSYSWGLDTEAFF
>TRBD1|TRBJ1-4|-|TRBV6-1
TGTGCCAGCAGTGAACGGGACAGGGGCTTTGAAAAACTGTTTTTT
CASSERDRGFEKLFF
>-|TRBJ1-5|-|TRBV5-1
TGCGCCAGCAGCTTGTACGGCAATCAGCCCCAGCATTTT
CASSLYGNQPQHF
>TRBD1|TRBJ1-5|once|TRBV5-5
TGTGCCAGCAGTTTGAGGACAGGGGGCATCAGCAATCAGCCCCAGCATTTT
CASSLRTGGISNQPQHF
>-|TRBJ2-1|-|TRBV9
TGTGCCAGCAGCGTAGGGGAAGTATACAATGAGCAGTTCTTC
CASSVGEVYNEQFF
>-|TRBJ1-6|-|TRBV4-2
TGTGCCAGCACACCCCGGTTTGGTTTCGGGAGGGTTAATAATTCACCCCTCCACTTT
CASTPRFGFGRVNNSPLHF
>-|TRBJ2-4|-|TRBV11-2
TGTGCCAGCAGCGAAAGACAGATAGCCAAAAACATTCAGTACTTC
CASSERQIAKNIQYF
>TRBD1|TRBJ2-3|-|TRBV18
TGTGCCAGCTCACCGATTTATGGACAGGGGACCCCTAGCACAGATACGCAGTATTTT
CASSPIYGQGTPSTDTQYF
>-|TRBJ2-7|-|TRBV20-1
TGCAGCGCTAGAGGGGTGCGGGAGCAGTACTTC
CSARGVREQYF
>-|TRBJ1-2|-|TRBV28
TGTGCCAGCAGTTTAGCGGGGGACTATGGCTACACCTTC
CASSLAGDYGYTF
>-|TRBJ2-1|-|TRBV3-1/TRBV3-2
TGTGCCAGCACCCAGCAGGGGCTCAATGAGCAGTTCTTC
CASTQQGLNEQFF
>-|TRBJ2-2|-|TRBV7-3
TGTGCCAGCAGCTCCACCACCGGGGAGCTGTTTTTT
CASSSTTGELFF
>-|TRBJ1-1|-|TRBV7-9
TGTGCCAGCAGCCAGGACACTTCTACTGAAGCTTTCTTT
CASSQDTSTEAFF
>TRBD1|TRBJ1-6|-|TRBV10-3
TGTGCCTCCGCGGACAGGGACAATTCACCCCTCCACTTT
CASADRDNSPLHF
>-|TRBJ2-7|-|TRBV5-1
TGCGCCAGCAGCTTGGCGAGGGGGGCCCCCTACGAGCAGTACTTC
CASSLARGAPYEQYF
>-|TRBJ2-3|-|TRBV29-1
TGCAGCGTTACAGGTTTTTACGGCACAGATACGCAGTATTTT
CSVTGFYGTDTQYF
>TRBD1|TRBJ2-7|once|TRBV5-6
TGTGCCAGCTCCTCCTTGTGGGACAGGGCGTACGAGCAGTACTTC
CASSSLWDRAYEQYF
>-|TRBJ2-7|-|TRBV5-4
TGTGCCAGGAGGGATGGCACCTCCTACGAGCAGTACTTC
CARRDGTSYEQYF
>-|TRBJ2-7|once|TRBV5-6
TGTGCCAGCAGCTTGGATTCAGCTACCTACGAGCAGTACTTC
CASSLDSATYEQYF
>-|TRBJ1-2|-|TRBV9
TGTGCCAGCAGCGTAGAGGGGTCCGGGGATGGCTACACCTTC
CASSVEGSGDGYTF
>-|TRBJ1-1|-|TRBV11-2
TGTGCCAGCAGCTTAGATGGAGGGAACACTGAAGCTTTCTTT
CASSLDGGNTEAFF
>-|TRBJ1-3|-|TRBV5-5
TGTGCCAGCAGCTACGGTTCCTCTGGAAACACCATATATTTT
CASSYGSSGNTIYF
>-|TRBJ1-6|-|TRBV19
TGTGCCACGAACAGGAGGGCAGGGGTTAATTCACCCCTCCACTTT
CATNRRAGVNSPLHF
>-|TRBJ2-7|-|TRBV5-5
TGTGCCAGCAGCCTAGTGGGCCTCAGGGGCGAGCAGTACTTC
CASSLVGLRGEQYF
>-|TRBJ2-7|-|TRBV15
TGTGCCACCAGCAGAGAACAGGGCTACGAGCAGTACTTC
CATSREQGYEQYF
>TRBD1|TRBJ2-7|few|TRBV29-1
TGCAGCGTTGCGTGGGACAGGCCGGCCTGGGGGGAGCAGTACTTC
CSVAWDRPAWGEQYF
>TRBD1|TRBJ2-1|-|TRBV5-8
TGTGCCAGCAGCTCGGGACAGGGGAGGAATGAGCAGTTCTTC
CASSSGQGRNEQFF
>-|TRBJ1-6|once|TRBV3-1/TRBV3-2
TGTGCCAGCAGCCAAGAATGGGGGTTTAATTCACCCCTCCACTTT
CASSQEWGFNSPLHF
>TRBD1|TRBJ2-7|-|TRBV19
TGTGCCAGTAGTATAGACGTAAACAGGGGCGAGCAGTACTTC
CASSIDVNRGEQYF
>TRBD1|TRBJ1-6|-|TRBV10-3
TGTGCCATCAGCCCGGGACAGAGAAATTCACCCCTCCACTTT
CAISPGQRNSPLHF
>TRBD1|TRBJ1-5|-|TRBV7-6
TGTGCCAGCAGCTCCGGCCAGGGGGCCGGTCAGCCCCAGCATTTT
CASSSGQGAGQPQHF
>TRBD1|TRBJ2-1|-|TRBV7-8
TGTGCCAGCAGCCAGCGACAGGGAAATTACTACAATGAGCAGTTCTTC
CASSQRQGNYYNEQFF
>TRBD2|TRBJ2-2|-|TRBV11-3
TGTGCCAGCAGCTCCGGGGGGGCTGGCACCGGAGAGCTGTTTTTT
CASSSGGAGTGELFF
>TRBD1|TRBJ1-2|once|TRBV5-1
TGCGCCAGCAGCCCCTCGACAGGGAAGAACTATGGCTACACCTTC
CASSPSTGKNYGYTF
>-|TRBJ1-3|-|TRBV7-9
TGTGCCAGCAGCCCACCAGGGATTTCTGGAAACACCATATATTTT
CASSPPGISGNTIYF
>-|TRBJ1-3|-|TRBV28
TGTGCCAGCAGCCAAATGACCCTAGTGAACACCATATATTTT
CASSQMTLVNTIYF
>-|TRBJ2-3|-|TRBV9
TGTGCCAGCAGCGCCTCAAATCGGGGGAGGAGCACAGATACGCAGTATTTT
CASSASNRGRSTDTQYF
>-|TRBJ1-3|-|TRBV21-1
TGTGCCAGCAGCAAAGCCCGAGGTAAAGGACACGGAACCCCTGGAAACACCATATATTTT
CASSKARGKGHGTPGNTIYF
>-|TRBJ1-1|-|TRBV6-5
TGTGCCAGCAGTTACTCGTTCTTTGGATCGAACACTGAAGCTTTCTTT
CASSYSFFGSNTEAFF
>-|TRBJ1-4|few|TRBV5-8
TGTGCCAGCAGCTTGGCCACCGGGACAACAACTAATGAAAAACTGTTTTTT
CASSLATGTTTNEKLFF
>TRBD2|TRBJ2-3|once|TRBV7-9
TGTGCCAGCAGCTTAGGGGCGGGGGGAACAGATACGCAGTATTTT
CASSLGAGGTDTQYF
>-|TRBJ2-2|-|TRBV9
TGTGCCAGCAGCGTAGGTCCTACTAGTGCCGGGGAGCTGTTTTTT
CASSVGPTSAGELFF
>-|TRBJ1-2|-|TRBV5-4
TGTGCCAGCAGCTTGGACAGTACACGCGTTCTCTTC
CASSLDSTRVLF